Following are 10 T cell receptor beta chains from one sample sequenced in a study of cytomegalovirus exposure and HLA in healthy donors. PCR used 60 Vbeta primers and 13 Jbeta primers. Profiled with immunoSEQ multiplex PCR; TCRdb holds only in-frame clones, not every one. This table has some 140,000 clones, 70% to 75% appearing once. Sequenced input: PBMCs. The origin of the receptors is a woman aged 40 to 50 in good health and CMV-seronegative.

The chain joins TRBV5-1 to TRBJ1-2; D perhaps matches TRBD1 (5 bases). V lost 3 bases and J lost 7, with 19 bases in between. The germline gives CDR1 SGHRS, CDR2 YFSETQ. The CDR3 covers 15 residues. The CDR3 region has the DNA TGCGCCAGCAGCTCATTTCCCGGGAGGGGAAGTGGCTACACCTTC. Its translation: CASSSFPGRGSGYTF.

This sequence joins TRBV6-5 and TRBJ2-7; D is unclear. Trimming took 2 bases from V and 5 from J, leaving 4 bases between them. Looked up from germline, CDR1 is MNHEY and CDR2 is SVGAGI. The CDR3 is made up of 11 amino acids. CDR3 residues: CASSYGHEQYF. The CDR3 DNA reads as TGTGCCAGCAGTTACGGCCACGAGCAGTACTTC.

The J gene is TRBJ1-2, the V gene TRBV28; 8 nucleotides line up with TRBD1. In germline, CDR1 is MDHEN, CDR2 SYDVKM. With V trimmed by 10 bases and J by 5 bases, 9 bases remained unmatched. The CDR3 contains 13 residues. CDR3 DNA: TGTGCCATTCAGGGGGCGCCGGGATATGGCTACACCTTC. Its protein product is CAIQGAPGYGYTF.

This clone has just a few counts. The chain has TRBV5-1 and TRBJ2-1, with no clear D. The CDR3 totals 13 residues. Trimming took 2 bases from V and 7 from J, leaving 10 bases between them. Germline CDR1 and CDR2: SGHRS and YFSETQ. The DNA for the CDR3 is TGCGCCAGCAGCTTCGGCGGAGTGAATGAGCAGTTCTTC. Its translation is CASSFGGVNEQFF.

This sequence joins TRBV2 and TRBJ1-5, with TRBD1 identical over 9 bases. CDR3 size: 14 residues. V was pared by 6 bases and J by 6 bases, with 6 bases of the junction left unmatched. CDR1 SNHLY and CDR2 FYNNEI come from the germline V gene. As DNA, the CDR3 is TGTGCCAGCAGGCAGACAGGGGGGGGTCAGCCCCAGCATTTT. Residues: CASRQTGGGQPQHF.

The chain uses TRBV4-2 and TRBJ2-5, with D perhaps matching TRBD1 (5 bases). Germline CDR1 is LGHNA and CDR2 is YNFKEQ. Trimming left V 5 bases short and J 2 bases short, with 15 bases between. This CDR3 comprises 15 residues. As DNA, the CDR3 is TGTGCCAGCAGCTCAGACTGGGGCGTACAAGAGACCCAGTACTTC. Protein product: CASSSDWGVQETQYF.

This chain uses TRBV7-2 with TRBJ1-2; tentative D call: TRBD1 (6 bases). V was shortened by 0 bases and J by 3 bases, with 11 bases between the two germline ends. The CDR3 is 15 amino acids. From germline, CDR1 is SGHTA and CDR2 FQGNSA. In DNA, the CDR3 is TGTGCCAGCAGCTTAGCGGGGGCTGGAGACTATGGCTACACCTTC. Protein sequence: CASSLAGAGDYGYTF.

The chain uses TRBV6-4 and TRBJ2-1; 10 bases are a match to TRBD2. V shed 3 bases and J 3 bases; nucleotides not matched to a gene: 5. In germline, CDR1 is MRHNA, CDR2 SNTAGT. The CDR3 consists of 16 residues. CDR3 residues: CASSELASGGYNEQFF. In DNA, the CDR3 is TGTGCCAGCAGTGAACTTGCTAGCGGGGGCTACAATGAGCAGTTCTTC.

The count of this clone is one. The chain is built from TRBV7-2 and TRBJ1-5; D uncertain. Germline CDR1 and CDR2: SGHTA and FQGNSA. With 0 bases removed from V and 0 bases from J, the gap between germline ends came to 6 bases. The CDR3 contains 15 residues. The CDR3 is CASSLAPYSNQPQHF. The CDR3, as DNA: TGTGCCAGCAGCTTAGCTCCCTATAGCAATCAGCCCCAGCATTTT.

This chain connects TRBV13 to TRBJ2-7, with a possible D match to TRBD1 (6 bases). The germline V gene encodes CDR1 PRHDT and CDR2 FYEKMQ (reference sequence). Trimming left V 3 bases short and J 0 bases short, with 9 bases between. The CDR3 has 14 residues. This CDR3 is CASSLGASSYEQYV. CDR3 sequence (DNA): TGTGCCAGCAGCTTGGGGGCGAGCTCCTACGAGCAGTACGTC.